The 5 T cell receptor beta chains below all came from one sample that was sequenced in a study of shared clonotypes between healthy human individuals. Libraries were prepared by immunoSEQ multiplex PCR; TCRdb keeps only in-frame clonotypes and omits some of them. Of 900,000 to 1,200,000 clones listed, roughly 74% were seen once; the top ten hold around 0.6%. Material: memory CD4+ T cells from PBMCs. The subset was: CD45RA-negative fraction. The source is a young man in good health. Some clones in this sample may be carry-over from other donors' samples.

This chain joins TRBV5-1 and TRBJ2-3; 8 bases are a match to TRBD2. J lost 6 bases, V lost 4 bases, and 7 bases had no gene match. The CDR3 contains 14 residues. From germline, CDR1 is SGHRS and CDR2 YFSETQ. CDR3 bases: TGCGCCAGCAGCCCCGGGACTAGTTTGGATACGCAGTATTTT. It is translated as CASSPGTSLDTQYF. The full variable domain, rest sourced from reference TRBV5-1 and TRBJ2-3, is KAGVTQTPRYLIKTRGQQVTLSCSPISGHRSVSWYQQTPGQGLQFLFEYFSETQRNKGNFPGRFSGRQFSNSRSEMNVSTLELGDSALYLCASSPGTSLDTQYFGPGTRLTVL.

This sequence joins TRBV15 and TRBJ2-7, with D possibly matching TRBD1 (6 bases). Looked up from germline, CDR1 is LNHNV and CDR2 is YYDKDF (reference sequence). The CDR3 runs to 17 residues. Trimming cost V 1 base and J 2 bases, with 18 bases left between them. CDR3 in DNA: TGTGCCACCAGCAGAGGAAGGGCCGGGACATTCACCTACGAGCAGTACTTC. This gives the protein CATSRGRAGTFTYEQYF. Looking up the rest from reference TRBV15 and TRBJ2-7 gives the full variable domain: DAMVIQNPRYQVTQFGKPVTLSCSQTLNHNVMYWYQQKSSQAPKLLFHYYDKDFNNEADTPDNFQSRRPNTSFCFLDIRSPGLGDTAMYLCATSRGRAGTFTYEQYFGPGTRLTVT.

The rearrangement uses TRBV29-1 and TRBJ2-5; the D gene is possibly TRBD1 (5 bases). Germline-derived CDR1 and CDR2 are SQVTM and ANQGSEA. The length of the CDR3 is 13 residues. The ends were cut back, 1 base at V and 7 bases at J, with 13 bases in the middle. The CDR3 protein is CSVEGRAGVTQYF. In DNA form, the CDR3 reads TGCAGCGTTGAAGGCAGGGCCGGAGTGACCCAGTACTTC. The full variable domain, rest sourced from reference TRBV29-1 and TRBJ2-5, is SAVISQKPSRDICQRGTSLTIQCQVDSQVTMMFWYRQQPGQSLTLIATANQGSEATYESGFVIDKFPISRPNLTFSTLTVSNMSPEDSSIYLCSVEGRAGVTQYFGPGTRLLVL.

The rearrangement joins TRBV10-3 to TRBJ2-3; 9 bases are shared with TRBD2. The CDR3 is made up of 17 amino acids. Germline-derived CDR1 and CDR2 are ENHRY and SYGVKD. Germline trimming cut 1 base from V and 6 bases from J; bases unmatched to any gene: 11. The CDR3 DNA reads as TGTGCCATCAGTGAGTACGGGACTAGCTTCGAACGGGATACGCAGTATTTT. The encoded protein is CAISEYGTSFERDTQYF.

This chain links TRBV5-6 with TRBJ1-1; 9 bases align to TRBD1. After removal of 2 bases from V and 2 bases from J, the junction contained 4 bases not matched to a gene. The CDR3 runs 15 residues. Germline assignment: CDR1 SGHDT and CDR2 YYEEEE. The CDR3 loop is CASSLGGQGNTEAFF. DNA of the CDR3: TGTGCCAGCAGCTTAGGGGGACAGGGAAACACTGAAGCTTTCTTT.